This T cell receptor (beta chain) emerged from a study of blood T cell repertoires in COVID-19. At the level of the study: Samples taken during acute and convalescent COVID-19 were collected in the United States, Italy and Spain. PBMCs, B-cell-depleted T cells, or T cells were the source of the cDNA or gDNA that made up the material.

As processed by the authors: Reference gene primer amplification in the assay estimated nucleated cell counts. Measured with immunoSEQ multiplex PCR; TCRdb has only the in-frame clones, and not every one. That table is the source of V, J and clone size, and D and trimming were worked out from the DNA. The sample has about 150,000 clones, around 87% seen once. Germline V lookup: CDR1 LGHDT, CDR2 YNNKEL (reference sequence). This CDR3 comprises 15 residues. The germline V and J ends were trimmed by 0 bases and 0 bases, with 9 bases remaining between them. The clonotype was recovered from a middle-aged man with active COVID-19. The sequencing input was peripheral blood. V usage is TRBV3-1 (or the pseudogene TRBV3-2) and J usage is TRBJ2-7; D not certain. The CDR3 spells CASSQDRRYSYEQYF. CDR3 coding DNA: TGTGCCAGCAGCCAAGATCGGCGGTACTCCTACGAGCAGTACTTC.